The 26 T cell receptor beta chains listed next were all sequenced from one sample in a study of T cells after yellow fever vaccination. In TCRdb, the 5' RACE reads were re-called with MiXCR into one record per CDR3 protein. Of 450,000 to 550,000 distinct CDR3 sequences listed, around a fifth are singletons. The sample was PBMCs, taken less than 25 days after the first yellow fever vaccination. These receptors were obtained from a young man who received the YFV17D yellow fever vaccine.

The chain couples TRBV5-4 to TRBJ2-1; TRBD1 might be the D (6 bases). The CDR3 contains 13 residues. Germline lookup yields CDR1 SGHNT and CDR2 YYREEE (reference sequence). Trimming left V 0 bases short and J 8 bases short, with 9 bases between. The CDR3 coding sequence is TGTGCCAGCAGCTTGGCCGCAGGGGATGAGCAGTTCTTC. The encoded protein is CASSLAAGDEQFF.

This chain connects TRBV7-9 to TRBJ2-7; 12 nucleotides match TRBD2. The CDR3 is 15 amino acids. J lost 4 bases, V lost 1 base, and 2 bases had no gene match. Per germline, CDR1 SEHNR and CDR2 FQNEAQ (reference sequence). CDR3 nucleotides: TGTGCCAGCAGCTTAGGACTAGCGGGGGTGTACGAGCAGTACTTC. Its protein product is CASSLGLAGVYEQYF.

This chain connects TRBV19 to TRBJ2-5, with a weak D call TRBD1 (6 bases). V was cut by 1 base and J by 1 base, with 10 bases left in between. The CDR3 runs to 15 residues. Germline V CDR1 and CDR2: LNHDA, SQIVND (reference sequence). The CDR3 is CASSIVWTVQETQYF. CDR3 sequence (DNA): TGTGCCAGTAGTATAGTGTGGACAGTCCAAGAGACCCAGTACTTC.

In its sample, this clonotype was seen many times. The DNA for the CDR3 is TGTGCCAGCAGCGCCCGACTAGCCAAAAACATTCAGTACTTC. Translated: CASSARLAKNIQYF. V usage is TRBV11-2 and J usage is TRBJ2-4; D uncertain. The CDR3 totals 14 residues. V lost 5 bases, J lost 0 bases, and 8 bases lay in between. The germline V gene encodes CDR1 SGHAT and CDR2 FQNNGV.

This clonotype has more than one count but fewer than ten. V and J are TRBV11-2 and TRBJ1-1; D unresolved. Per germline, CDR1 SGHAT and CDR2 FQNNGV. The germline V and J ends were trimmed by 7 bases and 0 bases, with 24 bases remaining between them. This CDR3 region has 18 residues. Written as DNA, the CDR3 is TGTGCCAGCAACTTCTCCCACGCAGGCGAAGGGCTGAACACTGAAGCTTTCTTT. Translation: CASNFSHAGEGLNTEAFF.

V is TRBV5-1 and J is TRBJ1-2; D is ambiguous. This CDR3 has 13 residues. The V end lost 7 bases, the J end lost 6 bases, and 16 bases lay between the germline ends. CDR1 is SGHRS, CDR2 YFSETQ, per germline. The CDR3 region is CASRFEGEHGYTF. DNA for the CDR3: TGCGCCAGCCGATTCGAGGGTGAACATGGCTACACCTTC.

The chain couples TRBV7-9 to TRBJ2-3; D gene ambiguous. The germline V gene encodes CDR1 SEHNR and CDR2 FQNEAQ (reference sequence). Trimming removed 7 bases at V and 4 bases at J, with 9 bases between. CDR3 length: 12 residues. In DNA, the CDR3 is TGTGCCAGCACCGTGGGTCCAGATACGCAGTATTTT. As protein: CASTVGPDTQYF.

This chain links TRBV5-1 with TRBJ2-3, with a weak D call TRBD2 (5 bases). Per the germline V gene, CDR1 is SGHRS and CDR2 is YFSETQ. The V end lost 1 base, the J end lost 4 bases, and 10 bases lay between the germline ends. The CDR3 sequence is 14 residues long. This CDR3 is CASSLSLAADTQYF. CDR3 nucleotide sequence: TGCGCCAGCAGCTTGAGTCTAGCAGCAGATACGCAGTATTTT.

This clonotype was seen a handful of times. The chain has TRBV5-1 and TRBJ2-3; 8 bases map to TRBD2. Per the germline V gene, CDR1 is SGHRS and CDR2 is YFSETQ. The length of the CDR3 is 16 residues. Germline trimming cut 0 bases from V and 10 bases from J; bases unmatched to any gene: 13. The CDR3 loop reads CASSLGASGPIMAQYF. CDR3 coding DNA: TGCGCCAGCAGCTTGGGGGCTAGCGGGCCAATTATGGCGCAGTATTTT.

This clonotype came up many times. The chain recombines TRBV12-3 or TRBV12-4 with TRBJ2-3; 8 nucleotides match TRBD2. Germline trimming cut 4 bases from V and 1 base from J; bases unmatched to any gene: 7. CDR3 length: 16 residues. The CDR3 region has the DNA TGTGCCAGCAGTTCCCTCGGAGCGGGGGGCACAGATACGCAGTATTTT. Its protein product is CASSSLGAGGTDTQYF.

V and J are TRBV3-1 and TRBJ2-7; possible D gene TRBD1, 5 bases. CDR3 length equals 15 residues. Germline assignment: CDR1 LGHDT and CDR2 YNNKEL (reference sequence). Trimming took off 2 bases at V and 5 bases at J, with 16 bases between the two ends. The CDR3 loop reads CASSQNSGFRDEQYF. CDR3 nucleotides: TGTGCCAGCAGCCAAAATTCAGGTTTCAGGGACGAGCAGTACTTC.

This clonotype came up a few times. The gene calls are TRBV7-2 and TRBJ2-1, with D maybe TRBD2 (5 bases). The CDR3 is made up of 14 amino acids. Trimming stripped 0 bases from V and 6 bases from J, with 9 bases between. The V gene's germline CDR1 is SGHTA and CDR2 FQGNSA. CDR3 DNA: TGTGCCAGCAGCTTAGCACTAGTATTCAATGAGCAGTTCTTC. As protein: CASSLALVFNEQFF.

This clonotype was detected a few times. A much more abundant neighbour one base away suggests this may be a read error. The J gene is TRBJ1-2, the V gene TRBV9, with TRBD1 as a possible D gene (5 bases). From germline, CDR1 is SGDLS and CDR2 YYNGEE. The V end was cut by 0 bases, the J end by 2 bases, with 5 bases between. The length of the CDR3 is 13 residues. The CDR3: CASSVAGNYGYTF. Here the CDR3 DNA reads TGTGCCAGCAGCGTAGCAGGGAACTATGGCTACACCTTC.

This clonotype was counted between two and nine times. The chain is built from TRBV25-1 and TRBJ2-2, with D uncertain. CDR1 MGHDK and CDR2 SYGVNS come from the germline V gene. V was shortened by 1 base and J by 2 bases, with 11 bases between the two germline ends. The CDR3 sequence is 16 residues long. CDR3 sequence reads: CASSESRATNTGELFF. The CDR3 bases are TGTGCCAGCAGTGAATCCCGAGCGACTAACACCGGGGAGCTGTTTTTT.

The rearrangement joins TRBV28 to TRBJ2-2; no reliable D call. The CDR3 length is 14 residues. Trimming removed 2 bases from V and 6 bases from J, with 10 bases in between. Germline CDR1 is MDHEN and CDR2 is SYDVKM. The CDR3 nucleotides are TGTGCCAGCAGTTTAGGGCAGCAGCCCGGGGAGCTGTTTTTT. Translating it yields CASSLGQQPGELFF.

The gene calls are TRBV23-1 and TRBJ2-7, with D unclear. TRBV23-1 is known as an ORF, though its function is uncertain. The CDR3 is 14 residues long. Trimming removed 2 bases from V and 3 bases from J, with 11 bases in between. This CDR3 reads CASSQVPRNYEQYV. The CDR3, as DNA: TGCGCCAGCAGTCAAGTTCCCAGAAACTACGAGCAGTACGTC.

A few counts support this clonotype. The J gene is TRBJ1-2, the V gene TRBV7-8; D is perhaps TRBD1 (6 bases). The V gene's germline CDR1 is SGHVS and CDR2 FQNEAQ. V was cut by 5 bases and J by 3 bases, with 19 bases left in between. The CDR3 length is 16 residues. The CDR3 spells CASSGGGRTRYYGYTF. Written as DNA, the CDR3 is TGTGCCAGCAGCGGGGGGGGGCGGACCCGATACTATGGCTACACCTTC.

The chain uses TRBV12-3 or TRBV12-4 and TRBJ2-6, with unresolved D. This CDR3 is built from 17 residues. The V and J ends lost 0 bases and 4 bases respectively, with 13 bases between them. As DNA, the CDR3 is TGTGCCAGCAGTTTAGCCGTAGACATCCGCGGGGCCAACGTCCTGACTTTC. Translating gives CASSLAVDIRGANVLTF.

There are many counts of this clonotype. The CDR3: CSATDMTDTQYF. Written as DNA, the CDR3 is TGCAGTGCAACGGACATGACAGATACGCAGTATTTT. V and J are TRBV20-1 and TRBJ2-3; D is perhaps TRBD1 (5 bases). Trimming took off 6 bases at V and 3 bases at J, with 10 bases between the two ends. This CDR3 has 12 residues. Per the germline V gene, CDR1 is DFQATT and CDR2 is SNEGSKA (reference sequence).

This chain links TRBV5-6 with TRBJ2-7; 7 positions match TRBD2. The germline gives CDR1 SGHDT, CDR2 YYEEEE. The CDR3 is 15 amino acids. Germline trimming cut 5 bases from V and 0 bases from J; bases unmatched to any gene: 8. In DNA, the CDR3 is TGTGCCAGCAGGGGGGGGACCCTAGCCTCCTACGAGCAGTACTTC. Amino acids: CASRGGTLASYEQYF.

This clonotype showed up just a few times. The CDR3 nucleotides read TGTGCCAGCAACGAGCGGGCCCATTACAATGAGCAGTTCTTC. As protein: CASNERAHYNEQFF. The chain couples TRBV12-3 or TRBV12-4 to TRBJ2-1; tentative D call: TRBD2 (6 bases). The length of the CDR3 is 14 residues. V dropped 7 bases and J dropped 4 bases, with 14 bases sitting between them.

The chain combines TRBV19 with TRBJ1-5, with a possible D match to TRBD1 (5 bases). The CDR3 covers 14 residues. Germline-derived CDR1 and CDR2 are LNHDA and SQIVND (reference sequence). Trimming stripped 6 bases from V and 2 bases from J, with 11 bases between. The CDR3 DNA reads TGTGCCAGTAGCACAGGTATACGCAATCAGCCCCAGCATTTT. Translating it yields CASSTGIRNQPQHF.

This clonotype was counted between two and nine times. The V and J genes are TRBV9 and TRBJ1-1; D is unresolved. From germline, CDR1 is SGDLS and CDR2 YYNGEE. The CDR3 is made up of 14 amino acids. V lost 0 bases to trimming and J lost 1 base, with 7 bases between them. CDR3 amino acids: CASSVGRENTEAFF. The DNA of the CDR3 is TGTGCCAGCAGCGTAGGGAGGGAGAACACTGAAGCTTTCTTT.

In its sample, this clonotype was seen a few times. V gene TRBV29-1 combines with J gene TRBJ1-4, with 12 nucleotides matching TRBD1. The V segment lost 1 base and the J segment 8 bases; nucleotides outside the gene matches: 8. CDR3 length: 16 residues. The V gene's germline CDR1 is SQVTM and CDR2 ANQGSEA. The CDR3 DNA follows: TGCAGCGTTGAAGGTCAGGAGGGGACAGGGGGCGAAAAACTGTTTTTT. This gives the protein CSVEGQEGTGGEKLFF.

This clonotype was found a few times. This sequence joins TRBV15 and TRBJ2-1, with 10 bases aligning to TRBD2. The V gene end was trimmed by 7 bases and the J gene end by 6 bases; junction bases not matched to a gene: 6. The CDR3 runs 14 residues. Germline CDR1 is LNHNV and CDR2 is YYDKDF (reference sequence). CDR3 sequence (DNA): TGTGCCACCACCCGGACTAGCGGAGTCAATGAGCAGTTCTTC. This sequence encodes CATTRTSGVNEQFF.

This clonotype has just a few counts. V and J are TRBV6-5 and TRBJ1-4; 7 bases map to TRBD1. V was clipped by 4 bases and J by 7 bases; unmatched bases: 6. Germline CDR1 reads MNHEY; CDR2 reads SVGAGI. CDR3 length: 14 amino acids. For the CDR3, the DNA is TGTGCCAGCAGTTGGCGACAGGGTAGTGAAAAACTGTTTTTT. Translation gives CASSWRQGSEKLFF.